This TCR beta chain comes out of a study of cytomegalovirus exposure and HLA in healthy donors. General study points: CMV antigen specificity of a few CMV-associated chains was confirmed in vitro. Cytomegalovirus status was reportedly diagnosed by the classifier with high specificity and sensitivity.

Of note for this clone: Its cognate antigen is unknown.

Repertoires were generated with immunoSEQ multiplex PCR, while TCRdb's copy carries only in-frame clones and drops some. The sample contains about 130,000 clones, roughly 87% of which appear only once. Germline V CDR1 and CDR2: MNHEY, SMNVEV (reference sequence). V was pared by 2 bases and J by 0 bases, with 8 bases between. This CDR3 contains 14 residues. Specimen: PBMCs. This chain joins TRBV27 and TRBJ2-7; D is possibly TRBD2 (5 bases). The clonotype was recovered from a woman aged 18 to 35 in good health and CMV-seronegative. In DNA, the CDR3 is TGTGCCAGCAGTTTAGCAGCGGCCTCCTACGAGCAGTACTTC. Translated: CASSLAAASYEQYF.